This T cell receptor beta chain was recovered during a study of metastatic and nonmetastatic thyroid tumors. This clone was recorded many times. Germline lookup yields CDR1 SGHNT and CDR2 YYREEE (reference sequence). This CDR3 is built from 15 residues. The ends were cut back, 0 bases at V and 5 bases at J, with 14 bases in the middle. Per the original methods: Building a distant-metastasis classifier for papillary thyroid cancer drew on CDR3 differences across clinicopathological groups. TCRdb reanalyzed the PCR reads with MiXCR. The V and J calls come from TCRdb's annotation, not from the publication. This sample yields about 21,000 clones, of which around 17% are seen a single time; around 21% belongs to the top ten. No treatment of any kind had been given to any patient before thyroid surgery.

This clonotype was obtained from a male donor with papillary thyroid cancer or a benign thyroid nodule (not recorded which). Some clones in this sample may be carry-over from other donors' samples. The chain couples TRBV5-4 to TRBJ1-1; D unclear. Sequenced sample: blood. The CDR3 sequence: CASSLASQMGTEAFF. The CDR3, as DNA: TGTGCCAGCAGCTTGGCGTCTCAGATGGGAACTGAAGCTTTCTTT.